A selection of T cell receptor beta chains follows, all from one sample in a study of early T cells in non-severe SARS-CoV-2 infection. TCRdb reprocessed the 5' RACE reads via MiXCR and lists one record per CDR3 protein. The sample consists of tens of thousands of distinct CDR3 sequences, 18% of them appearing once. The sample consisted of whole blood, taken at baseline. The receptors were sampled from an adult who was a healthcare worker with PCR-confirmed SARS-CoV-2 infection or an uninfected control (not recorded which). The CDR3 runs from the conserved cysteine through the conserved F or W. A D gene is named only where the DNA matches it firmly. Not every row has a clone size; where given, it reads once, few, many or a size class.

v_call	d_call	j_call	clone_size	cdr3_aa	cdr3_nt
TRBV7-2	TRBD2	TRBJ2-3	NA	CASSWTGGLAGADTQYF	TGTGCCAGCAGCTGGACGGGGGGACTAGCGGGCGCAGATACGCAGTATTTT
TRBV12-3/TRBV12-4	NA	TRBJ1-1	few	CASSSRQWTEAFF	TGTGCCAGCAGTTCCAGACAGTGGACTGAAGCTTTCTTT
TRBV6-5	TRBD1	TRBJ2-1	NA	CASKPLAQGSSYNEQFF	TGTGCCAGCAAACCACTTGCACAGGGGAGCTCCTACAATGAGCAGTTCTTC
TRBV12-3/TRBV12-4	TRBD1	TRBJ2-3	few	CASQRQGVTDTQYF	TGTGCCAGCCAAAGACAGGGGGTAACTGATACGCAGTATTTT
TRBV5-4	TRBD2	TRBJ2-3	few	CASSFGGVGADTQYF	TGTGCCAGCAGCTTCGGGGGGGTAGGCGCAGATACGCAGTATTTT
TRBV5-1	TRBD1	TRBJ2-7	NA	CASSLRQGAAYEQYF	TGCGCCAGCAGCTTGAGACAGGGGGCTGCCTACGAGCAGTACTTC
TRBV5-1	NA	TRBJ2-3	few	CASRFVAGDADTQYF	TGCGCCAGCAGATTCGTGGCAGGGGATGCAGATACGCAGTATTTT
TRBV27	TRBD1	TRBJ1-1	NA	CASSGGQGVGTEAFF	TGTGCCAGCAGTGGGGGACAGGGGGTGGGCACTGAAGCTTTCTTT
TRBV6-1	NA	TRBJ1-1	NA	CASRPQTNTEAFF	TGTGCCAGCAGACCGCAAACGAACACTGAAGCTTTCTTT
TRBV5-1	NA	TRBJ1-1	NA	CASSLGHRAEAFF	TGCGCCAGCAGCTTGGGACATCGAGCAGAAGCTTTCTTT
TRBV3-1	TRBD2	TRBJ2-7	NA	CASSQVGGDEYF	TGTGCCAGCAGCCAAGTGGGAGGGGACGAGTACTTC
TRBV2	TRBD2	TRBJ2-5	once	CASSESGGAGETQYF	TGTGCCAGCAGTGAGAGCGGGGGGGCTGGAGAGACCCAGTACTTC
TRBV7-2	NA	TRBJ2-7	NA	CASSLGGVSEQYF	TGTGCCAGCAGCTTAGGAGGGGTCAGCGAGCAGTACTTC
TRBV5-6	NA	TRBJ2-4	NA	CASSPLAGDKNIQYF	TGTGCCAGCAGCCCGCTGGCGGGTGACAAAAACATTCAGTACTTC
TRBV2	NA	TRBJ2-1	medium-sized	CASSRTSGNEQFF	TGTGCCAGCAGTCGGACCAGCGGGAATGAGCAGTTCTTC
TRBV20-1	NA	TRBJ1-2	NA	CSASSGNYGYTF	TGCAGTGCTAGTTCAGGGAACTATGGCTACACCTTC
TRBV28	TRBD2	TRBJ2-1	many	CASSSPGSGGANEQFF	TGTGCCAGCAGTTCCCCGGGGAGCGGGGGGGCCAATGAGCAGTTCTTC
TRBV20-1	NA	TRBJ2-5	few	CSAAGNLYQETQYF	TGCAGTGCGGCAGGGAACCTGTACCAAGAGACCCAGTACTTC
TRBV10-3	NA	TRBJ2-2	once	CAIRGTGELFF	TGTGCCATCAGAGGGACCGGGGAGCTGTTTTTT
TRBV6-6	TRBD1	TRBJ1-6	NA	CASNTGGGSPLHF	TGTGCCAGCAATACAGGGGGAGGCTCACCCCTCCACTTT
TRBV29-1	NA	TRBJ2-7	NA	CSVGGPYEQYF	TGCAGCGTTGGGGGGCCCTACGAGCAGTACTTC
TRBV5-1	NA	TRBJ2-5	NA	CASSDRGDQETQYF	TGCGCCAGCAGCGATCGAGGAGACCAAGAGACCCAGTACTTC
TRBV9	TRBD1	TRBJ1-1	few	CASSARGQGQRNTEAFF	TGTGCCAGCAGCGCTAGAGGACAGGGGCAAAGGAACACTGAAGCTTTCTTT
TRBV7-9	TRBD1	TRBJ2-2	NA	CASSRQGENTGELFF	TGTGCCAGCAGCCGACAGGGGGAGAACACCGGGGAGCTGTTTTTT
TRBV5-1	TRBD2	TRBJ2-3	NA	CASSKGLAGGSDTQYF	TGCGCCAGCAGCAAGGGACTAGCGGGAGGCTCAGATACGCAGTATTTT
TRBV7-2	NA	TRBJ2-7	few	CASSPWTDWGYEQYF	TGTGCCAGCAGCCCCTGGACCGACTGGGGCTACGAGCAGTACTTC
TRBV27	NA	TRBJ2-1	few	CASSPPVAHEQFF	TGTGCCAGCAGTCCCCCGGTCGCCCATGAGCAGTTCTTC